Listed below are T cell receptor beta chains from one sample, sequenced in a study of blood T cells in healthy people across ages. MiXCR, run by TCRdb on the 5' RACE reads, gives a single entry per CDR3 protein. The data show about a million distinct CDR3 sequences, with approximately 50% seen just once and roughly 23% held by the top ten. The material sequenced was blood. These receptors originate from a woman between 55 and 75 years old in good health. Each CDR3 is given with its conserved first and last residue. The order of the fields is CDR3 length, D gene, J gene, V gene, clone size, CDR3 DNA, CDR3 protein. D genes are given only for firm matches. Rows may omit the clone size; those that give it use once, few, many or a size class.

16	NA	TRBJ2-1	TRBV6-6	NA	TGTGCCAGCAGTTACTCTACGGGTGTTAGATACAATGAGCAGTTCTTC	CASSYSTGVRYNEQFF
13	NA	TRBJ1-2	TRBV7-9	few	TGTGCCAGCAGCTTCGAGGGAGTCTATGGCTACACCTTC	CASSFEGVYGYTF
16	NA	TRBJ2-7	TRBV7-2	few	TGTGCCAGCAGCCCCCTCGGCCGCAACAGAGCCAACGAGCAGTACTTC	CASSPLGRNRANEQYF
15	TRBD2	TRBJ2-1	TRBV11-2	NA	TGTGCCAGCAGCTTAGTGAGCGGGAGTACCCATGAGCAGTTCTTC	CASSLVSGSTHEQFF
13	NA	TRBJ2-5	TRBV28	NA	TGTGCCAGCAGTTGGGCCGGGTCAGAGACCCAGTACTTC	CASSWAGSETQYF
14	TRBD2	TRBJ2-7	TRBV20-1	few	TGCAGTGCTTCGAGCGGGAGATTTCCCTACGAGCAGTACTTC	CSASSGRFPYEQYF
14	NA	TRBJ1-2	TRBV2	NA	TGTGCCAGCAGTGAGGTCGGCGGCGCCGGTGGCTACACCTTC	CASSEVGGAGGYTF
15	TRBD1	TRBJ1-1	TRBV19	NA	TGTGCCAGTAGTAAGACAGGGTACGGGGTCACTGAAGCTTTCTTT	CASSKTGYGVTEAFF
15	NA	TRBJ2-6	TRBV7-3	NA	TGTGCCAGCAGCTTAATAACCTCTGGGGCCAACGTCCTGACTTTC	CASSLITSGANVLTF
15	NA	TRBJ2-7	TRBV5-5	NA	TGTGCCAGCAAAGACCTAGGGAGGTGGGTCTACGAGCAGTACTTC	CASKDLGRWVYEQYF
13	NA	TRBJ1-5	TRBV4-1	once	TGCGCCAGCAGCCAAGATGACGTTCAACCCCAGCATTTT	CASSQDDVQPQHF
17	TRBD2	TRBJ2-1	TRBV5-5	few	TGTGCCAGCAGCCCCGGGACTAGCGGGAGAGGGGACAATGAGCAGTTCTTC	CASSPGTSGRGDNEQFF
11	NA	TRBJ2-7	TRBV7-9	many	TGCGCCAGCAGCTTGACGGACGAGCAGTACTTC	CASSLTDEQYF
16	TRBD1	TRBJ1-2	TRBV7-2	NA	TGTGCCAGCAGCAAAACCGGACAGGATTCTAACTATGGCTACACCTTC	CASSKTGQDSNYGYTF
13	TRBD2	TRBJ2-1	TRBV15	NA	TGTGCCACCAGACTAGCGGGAGACAATGAGCAGTTCTTC	CATRLAGDNEQFF
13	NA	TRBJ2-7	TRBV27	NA	TGTGCCAGCAGTTTCAAATCTTCCTACGAGCAGTACTTC	CASSFKSSYEQYF
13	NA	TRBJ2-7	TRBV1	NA	TGCACCAGCAGACGGATACCCTACAATGAGCAGTACTTC	CTSRRIPYNEQYF
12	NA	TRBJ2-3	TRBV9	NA	TGTGCCAGCAGGCCCGAGGTAGATACGCAGTATTTT	CASRPEVDTQYF
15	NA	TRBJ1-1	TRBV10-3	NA	TGTGCCATCAGTGAGTCGGGAGGGCACGGAGGACAAGCTTTCTTT	CAISESGGHGGQAFF
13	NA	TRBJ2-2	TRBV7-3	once	TGTGCCACCCAGGACCAGAACACCGGGGAGCTGTTTTTT	CATQDQNTGELFF
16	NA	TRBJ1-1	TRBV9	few	TGTGCCAGCAGCGTAGGCATTAGCGCCCCGAACACTGAAGCTTTCTTT	CASSVGISAPNTEAFF
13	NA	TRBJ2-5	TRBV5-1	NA	TGCGCCAGCTTCGACAGTCTACAAGAGACCCAGTACTTC	CASFDSLQETQYF
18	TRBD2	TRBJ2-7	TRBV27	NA	TGTGCCAGCAGCCCTCGGGGCCATAGCGGGAGTTTCTCCTACGAGCAGTACTTC	CASSPRGHSGSFSYEQYF
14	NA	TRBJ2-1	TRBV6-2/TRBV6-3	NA	TGTGCCAGCAGTGACTCCGGTCCCTACTACGAGCAGTTCTTC	CASSDSGPYYEQFF
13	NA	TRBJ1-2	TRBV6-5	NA	TGTGCCCGATACAGAGATTTGAACTATGGCTACACCTTC	CARYRDLNYGYTF
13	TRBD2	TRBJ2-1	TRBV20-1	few	TGCAGTGCTAGCGGGAGGTTTCTTCACGAGCAGTTCTTC	CSASGRFLHEQFF
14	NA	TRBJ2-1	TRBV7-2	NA	TGTGCCAGCAGCGTCCCCTCAGGGTACAATGAGCAGTTCTTC	CASSVPSGYNEQFF
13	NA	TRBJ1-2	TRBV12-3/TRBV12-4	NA	TGTGCCAGCAGCCCTGGGGAGCCGTATGGCTACACCTTC	CASSPGEPYGYTF
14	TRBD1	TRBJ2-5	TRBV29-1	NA	TGCAGCGTTGAAACTGGACAGGCCTTTGAGACCCAGTACTTC	CSVETGQAFETQYF
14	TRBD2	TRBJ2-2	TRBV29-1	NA	TGCAGCGGGGGAGGGACTCTGAACACCGGGGAGCTGTTTTTT	CSGGGTLNTGELFF
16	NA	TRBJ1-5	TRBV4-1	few	TGCGCCAGCAGCCAAGAGGGTACAAACCGATATCAGCCCCAGCATTTT	CASSQEGTNRYQPQHF
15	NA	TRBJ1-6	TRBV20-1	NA	TGCAGTGCTAATCTTCTGGGGTCGGAAAATTCACCCCTCCACTTT	CSANLLGSENSPLHF
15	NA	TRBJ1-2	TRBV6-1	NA	TGTGCCAGCAGTGGTCACCTCACTACTCACTATGGCTACACCTTC	CASSGHLTTHYGYTF
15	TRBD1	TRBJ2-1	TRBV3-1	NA	TGTGCCAGCAGCCCCGCGTTCGGACAGGGATATGAGCAGTTCTTC	CASSPAFGQGYEQFF
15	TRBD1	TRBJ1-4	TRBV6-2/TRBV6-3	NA	TGTGTCAGCAGTTGGATCAAGGGGGCCCAGGAAAAACTGTTTTTT	CVSSWIKGAQEKLFF
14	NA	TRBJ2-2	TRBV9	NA	TGTGCCAGCAGCGTAGCGGCGGTAACCGGGGAGCTGTTTTTT	CASSVAAVTGELFF
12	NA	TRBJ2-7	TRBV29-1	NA	TGCAGCGTTGAAGTTTTCGGCTACGAGCAGTACTTC	CSVEVFGYEQYF
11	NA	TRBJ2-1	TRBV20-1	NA	TGCAGTGCTGGCTCCTACAATGAGCAGTTCTTC	CSAGSYNEQFF
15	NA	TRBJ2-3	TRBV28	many	TGTGCCAGCAGTTTCCTCCAGGAAAGCACAGATACGCAGTATTTT	CASSFLQESTDTQYF
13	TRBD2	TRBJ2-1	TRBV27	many	TGTGCCAGCAGTTTCAGCGGGAGTAATGAGCAGTTCTTC	CASSFSGSNEQFF
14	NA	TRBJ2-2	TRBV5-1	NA	TGCGCCAGCAGAAGGACAGGGAGGGTCGGGGAGCTGTTTTTT	CASRRTGRVGELFF